The next 32 T cell receptor beta chains were all read from a single sample in a study of blood T cell repertoires in COVID-19. The data were produced by immunoSEQ multiplex PCR, yet TCRdb's version contains in-frame clones alone and is incomplete. The data show under 250,000 clones, approximately 78% seen once. The sequenced material came from peripheral blood. Receptors were obtained from a woman aged 18-29 years with acute or convalescent COVID-19.

This clone has a count of ten or more. This sequence joins TRBV10-2 and TRBJ2-3, with a possible D match to TRBD1 (5 bases). The germline gives CDR1 WSHSY, CDR2 SAAADI. The CDR3 consists of 15 residues. Trimming took 6 bases from V and 1 from J, leaving 14 bases between them. The CDR3 coding sequence is TGCGCCAGCAGCGAACCCTCGACAGGCACAGATACGCAGTATTTT. Residues: CASSEPSTGTDTQYF.

The chain links TRBV6-4 to TRBJ1-1, with D unresolved. Trimming left V 0 bases short and J 1 base short, with 6 bases between. Germline loops: CDR1 MRHNA, CDR2 SNTAGT. The CDR3 runs 14 residues. CDR3 residues: CASSDSSGNTEAFF. Written as DNA, the CDR3 is TGTGCCAGCAGTGACTCGAGCGGGAACACTGAAGCTTTCTTT.

The chain has TRBV19 and TRBJ2-2, with D possibly TRBD2 on 6 matching bases. CDR1 is LNHDA and CDR2 is SQIVND in the germline V gene (reference sequence). Trimming shortened V by 8 bases and J by 4 bases, and 17 bases separated the two germline ends. The CDR3 is 15 residues long. The CDR3 DNA follows: TGTGCCAGTTTGGGGGGACTCAAACCCACCGGGGAGCTGTTTTTT. Translating gives CASLGGLKPTGELFF.

The V and J genes are TRBV18 and TRBJ2-7; TRBD1 agrees at 10 bases. The germline V gene has CDR1 KGHSH and CDR2 LQKENI. The CDR3 has 15 residues. Unmatched junction bases numbered 6, after V lost 4 bases and J lost 3 bases. For the CDR3, the DNA is TGTGCCAGCTCACGGACGGGACAGGGGAACTACGAGCAGTACTTC. It encodes CASSRTGQGNYEQYF.

The chain links TRBV7-9 to TRBJ2-1, with unresolved D. Germline V gives CDR1 SEHNR, CDR2 FQNEAQ (reference sequence). The CDR3 has 10 amino acids. Trimming left V 5 bases short and J 6 bases short, with 2 bases between. The CDR3 loop is CASSRNEQFF. The CDR3 bases are TGTGCCAGCAGCCGCAATGAGCAGTTCTTC.

The chain has TRBV28 and TRBJ2-5; D possibly corresponds to TRBD2 (5 bases). The CDR3 is 12 amino acids. The V gene's germline CDR1 is MDHEN and CDR2 SYDVKM. Trimming shortened V by 3 bases and J by 5 bases, and 7 bases separated the two germline ends. The CDR3 nucleotides read TGTGCCAGCAGTTTCACGGGGGAGACCCAGTACTTC. This translates into CASSFTGETQYF. The whole variable domain, remainder taken from reference TRBV28 and TRBJ2-5, is DVKVTQSSRYLVKRTGEKVFLECVQDMDHENMFWYRQDPGLGLRLIYFSYDVKMKEKGDIPEGYSVSREKKERFSLILESASTNQTSMYLCASSFTGETQYFGPGTRLLVL.

The V call is TRBV24-1, the J call TRBJ2-3; 10 bases fit TRBD1. The CDR3 spans 15 residues. Germline CDR1 reads KGHDR; CDR2 reads SFDVKD. The ends lost 9 bases at V and 6 bases at J; junction bases unmatched: 11. CDR3 in amino acids: CATGMRQGAFDTQYF. CDR3 sequence (DNA): TGTGCCACCGGCATGAGACAGGGGGCCTTCGATACGCAGTATTTT.

The rearrangement uses TRBV27 and TRBJ2-2; possible D gene TRBD2, 6 bases. Germline lookup yields CDR1 MNHEY and CDR2 SMNVEV (reference sequence). Trimming pared 5 bases from V and 4 bases from J, leaving 14 bases between. The CDR3 runs 15 residues. The CDR3 region is CASSPQDYPTGELFF. The CDR3 DNA follows: TGTGCCAGCAGTCCGCAGGACTATCCCACCGGGGAGCTGTTTTTT.

The genes are TRBV19 and TRBJ2-1, with 7 bases aligning to TRBD2. The CDR3 contains 14 residues. CDR1 and CDR2 from the germline V gene are LNHDA and SQIVND (reference sequence). This chain's CDR3 is CATNGRAPYNEQFF. The CDR3, as DNA: TGTGCGACTAATGGGAGGGCTCCCTACAATGAGCAGTTCTTC.

This sequence joins TRBV6-5 and TRBJ2-2; 7 bases fit TRBD2. After removal of 6 bases from V and 6 bases from J, the junction contained 4 bases not matched to a gene. The CDR3 contains 13 residues. CDR1 and CDR2 from the germline V gene are MNHEY and SVGAGI. CDR3 nucleotides: TGTGCCAGCAGCGGGAGGAGGGCCGGGGAGCTGTTTTTT. Its translation is CASSGRRAGELFF.

The CDR3 coding sequence is TGTGCCTGCAAAAGGAGCGGGTACTACGAGCAGTACTTC. It is translated as CACKRSGYYEQYF. This chain joins TRBV6-5 and TRBJ2-7, with D perhaps TRBD2 (6 bases). In germline, CDR1 is MNHEY, CDR2 SVGAGI. The CDR3 sequence is 13 residues long. V dropped 11 bases and J dropped 3 bases, with 17 bases sitting between them.

V and J are TRBV30 and TRBJ2-3, with 11 bases aligning to TRBD2. The CDR3 is 14 amino acids. The V gene's germline CDR1 is GTSNPN and CDR2 SVGIG (reference sequence). The V segment lost 3 bases and the J segment 9 bases; nucleotides outside the gene matches: 8. CDR3 sequence reads: CAWSRLAGGTTQYF. In DNA form, the CDR3 reads TGTGCCTGGAGCAGGCTAGCGGGAGGAACCACGCAGTATTTT.

V is TRBV10-3 and J is TRBJ2-7; TRBD1 matches at 7 bases. The CDR3 is made up of 15 amino acids. CDR1 ENHRY and CDR2 SYGVKD come from the germline V gene. V lost 0 bases to trimming and J lost 2 bases; unmatched junction nucleotides: 4. The CDR3 coding sequence is TGTGCCATCAGTGAGTCGGGGACAGTGACCTACGAGCAGTACTTC. Its translation is CAISESGTVTYEQYF.

The V call is TRBV28, the J call TRBJ2-2; weak D call: TRBD1 (6 bases). Germline CDR1 reads MDHEN; CDR2 reads SYDVKM. The CDR3 is 13 amino acids. The V gene lost 5 bases and the J gene lost 5 bases, with 9 bases spanning the gap. CDR3 in amino acids: CASSLTGTGELFF. CDR3 coding DNA: TGTGCCAGCAGTCTCACAGGGACCGGGGAGCTGTTTTTT.

CDR3 bases: TGTGCCAGCAGCGTAGGGCCGGGGGGCAATCAGCCCCAGCATTTT. Its protein product is CASSVGPGGNQPQHF. The rearrangement joins TRBV9 to TRBJ1-5, with D maybe TRBD1 (5 bases). The germline CDR1 and CDR2 sequences are SGDLS and YYNGEE. Trimming pared 0 bases from V and 2 bases from J, leaving 9 bases between. This CDR3 region has 15 residues.

The J gene is TRBJ1-6, the V gene TRBV30; no firm D call. Per germline, CDR1 GTSNPN and CDR2 SVGIG (reference sequence). CDR3 length: 15 amino acids. V lost 3 bases to trimming and J lost 0 bases, with 9 bases between them. The CDR3 here is CAWSPHGSYNSPLHF. CDR3 coding DNA: TGTGCCTGGAGCCCCCACGGCTCCTATAATTCACCCCTCCACTTT. Using reference TRBV30 and TRBJ1-6 for the parts outside the CDR3, the full variable domain is SQTIHQWPATLVQPVGSPLSLECTVEGTSNPNLYWYRQAAGRGLQLLFYSVGIGQISSEVPQNLSASRPQDRQFILSSKKLLLSDSGFYLCAWSPHGSYNSPLHFGNGTRLTVT.

The V gene is TRBV5-4, the J gene TRBJ2-1; 10 bases fit TRBD2. This CDR3 contains 14 residues. Germline V CDR1 and CDR2: SGHNT, YYREEE (reference sequence). The V gene end was trimmed by 2 bases and the J gene end by 7 bases; junction bases not matched to a gene: 3. The CDR3 region is CASSFTSGINEQFF. As DNA, the CDR3 is TGTGCCAGCAGCTTTACTAGCGGGATTAATGAGCAGTTCTTC. Looking up the rest from reference TRBV5-4 and TRBJ2-1 gives the full variable domain: ETGVTQSPTHLIKTRGQQVTLRCSSQSGHNTVSWYQQALGQGPQFIFQYYREEENGRGNFPPRFSGLQFPNYSSELNVNALELDDSALYLCASSFTSGINEQFFGPGTRLTVL.

V usage is TRBV2 and J usage is TRBJ1-2, with 8 bases that match TRBD1. The CDR3 totals 12 residues. Germline V gene data show CDR1 as SNHLY and CDR2 as FYNNEI. The V and J ends lost 8 bases and 7 bases, in that order; junction bases with no gene match: 6. The CDR3 DNA reads as TGTGCCAGCCAGGGGGCAGATCGTGGCTACACCTTC. Protein: CASQGADRGYTF.

The CDR3 here is CASSLAGGMTGELFF. The DNA for the CDR3 is TGCGCCAGCAGCTTAGCGGGAGGGATGACCGGGGAGCTGTTTTTT. The chain couples TRBV5-1 to TRBJ2-2; 10 positions match TRBD2. The CDR3 runs 15 residues. Unmatched junction bases numbered 3, after V lost 2 bases and J lost 5 bases. Germline V gene lookup returns CDR1 SGHRS and CDR2 YFSETQ.

This sequence joins TRBV4-2 and TRBJ2-1; no clear D gene. From germline, CDR1 is LGHNA and CDR2 YNFKEQ. The CDR3 extends over 15 amino acids. Trimming removed 2 bases at V and 0 bases at J, with 8 bases between. As DNA, the CDR3 is TGTGCCAGCAGCCAAATAGCCAGCTCCTACAATGAGCAGTTCTTC. Protein: CASSQIASSYNEQFF.

The CDR3 nucleotides read TGTGCCAGCAGCTCCAACACCGGGACGGGACAGTACGAGCAGTACTTC. Translation: CASSSNTGTGQYEQYF. This chain links TRBV5-5 with TRBJ2-7; 7 bases are a match to TRBD1. The CDR3 is 16 amino acids. Trimming removed 3 bases from V and 4 bases from J; junction bases left unmatched: 13. Per germline, CDR1 SGHKS and CDR2 YYEKEE (reference sequence).

The gene calls are TRBV13 and TRBJ1-2; D is uncertain. The germline V gene has CDR1 PRHDT and CDR2 FYEKMQ (reference sequence). CDR3 length: 12 residues. Trimming pared 5 bases from V and 3 bases from J, leaving 7 bases between. CDR3 nucleotide sequence: TGTGCCAGCAGCCATCAGTACTATGGCTACACCTTC. Translated, it gives CASSHQYYGYTF. The full variable domain, completed using reference TRBV13 and TRBJ1-2, is AAGVIQSPRHLIKEKRETATLKCYPIPRHDTVYWYQQGPGQDPQFLISFYEKMQSDKGSIPDRFSAQQFSDYHSELNMSSLELGDSALYFCASSHQYYGYTFGSGTRLTVV.

This clone was seen a few times. The J gene is TRBJ2-3, the V gene TRBV6-5; 9 nucleotides agree with TRBD2. The CDR3 totals 15 residues. Germline CDR1 is MNHEY and CDR2 is SVGAGI. The junction had 4 bases not matched to a gene; V was cut back by 4 bases and J by 2 bases. This chain's CDR3 is CASSSGLAVTDTQYF. Here the CDR3 DNA reads TGTGCCAGCAGTTCGGGACTAGCCGTCACAGATACGCAGTATTTT.

This clone came up a few times. The chain is built from TRBV9 and TRBJ2-7; 8 bases are a match to TRBD1. With 4 bases clipped from V and 2 bases from J, the junction kept 8 bases outside the gene matches. The CDR3 runs 15 residues. The germline V gene encodes CDR1 SGDLS and CDR2 YYNGEE. The CDR3 protein is CASSTGQGQAYEQYF. In nucleotides, the CDR3 is TGTGCCAGCAGCACCGGACAGGGACAAGCCTACGAGCAGTACTTC.

The chain has TRBV18 and TRBJ1-4; the D gene is possibly TRBD1 (5 bases). The V and J ends lost 5 bases and 8 bases respectively, with 12 bases between them. CDR1 and CDR2 from the germline V gene are KGHSH and LQKENI. The CDR3 totals 13 residues. CDR3 in DNA: TGTGCCAGCTCAGGGTCCAGGGCAGAAAAACTGTTTTTT. This sequence encodes CASSGSRAEKLFF.

DNA for the CDR3: TGTGCCAGCAGCTTAGGTGGCATGTGGAATCAGCCCCAGCATTTT. Its protein product is CASSLGGMWNQPQHF. The J gene is TRBJ1-5, the V gene TRBV11-2; D gene ambiguous. The germline gives CDR1 SGHAT, CDR2 FQNNGV. The CDR3 length is 15 residues. Deletions cut 1 base from V and 4 bases from J, with 11 bases between.

V usage is TRBV28 and J usage is TRBJ1-5, with D hard to call. This CDR3 comprises 15 residues. V was pared by 1 base and J by 6 bases, with 13 bases between. Per the germline V gene, CDR1 is MDHEN and CDR2 is SYDVKM. The CDR3 DNA follows: TGTGCCAGCAGTTTATCTTGGGAGGTGGGTCAGCCCCAGCATTTT. Translated, it gives CASSLSWEVGQPQHF.

The V and J genes are TRBV4-3 and TRBJ2-2, with D perhaps TRBD1 (5 bases). Germline V gene data show CDR1 as LGHNA and CDR2 as YSLEER. Trimming left V 3 bases short and J 0 bases short, with 11 bases between. This CDR3 spans 16 amino acids. CDR3 sequence reads: CASSHGGHANTGELFF. DNA of the CDR3: TGCGCCAGCAGCCACGGCGGACATGCGAACACCGGGGAGCTGTTTTTT.

The chain is built from TRBV19 and TRBJ1-1; D is unresolved. This CDR3 spans 16 amino acids. Trimming removed 4 bases at V and 1 base at J, with 16 bases between. Germline CDR1 LNHDA, CDR2 SQIVND (reference sequence). This CDR3 is CASSTGRFRRNTEAFF. In nucleotides, the CDR3 is TGTGCCAGTAGTACTGGGAGATTTCGGAGGAACACTGAAGCTTTCTTT.

The chain is built from TRBV2 and TRBJ2-7; 7 bases fit TRBD1. V trimming: 1 base; J trimming: 7 bases; junction bases outside the gene matches: 1. This CDR3 is 12 amino acids long. The V gene's germline CDR1 is SNHLY and CDR2 FYNNEI. Here the CDR3 DNA reads TGTGCCAGCAGTGAAGACAGGGGAGAGCAGTACTTC. It yields the protein CASSEDRGEQYF. Full variable domain (missing parts from reference TRBV2 and TRBJ2-7): EPEVTQTPSHQVTQMGQEVILRCVPISNHLYFYWYRQILGQKVEFLVSFYNNEISEKSEIFDDQFSVERPDGSNFTLKIRSTKLEDSAMYFCASSEDRGEQYFGPGTRLTVT.

V and J are TRBV7-8 and TRBJ2-3; 7 nucleotides align to TRBD2. J gave up 6 bases and V 4 bases, and 16 bases lay outside the gene matches. CDR3 size: 17 residues. Germline V CDR1 and CDR2: SGHVS, FQNEAQ. The CDR3 loop is CASSSGLLAPVMDTQYF. In nucleotides, the CDR3 is TGTGCCAGCAGCTCCGGTTTACTAGCGCCAGTGATGGATACGCAGTATTTT.

This sequence joins TRBV4-3 and TRBJ2-7; 8 bases line up with TRBD1. V lost 0 bases, J lost 7 bases, and 8 bases stayed unmatched. CDR3 length equals 15 residues. The V gene's germline CDR1 is LGHNA and CDR2 YSLEER. This CDR3 is CASSQDSQGAREQYF. CDR3 nucleotide sequence: TGCGCCAGCAGCCAAGATAGTCAGGGGGCGCGGGAGCAGTACTTC.